The clone carrying this TCR beta chain was observed a single time. Its cognate antigen is unknown. The data are from a study of OX40 agonist ivuxolimab in advanced cancers. Broader study findings: It was not determined which antigens were specifically recognized by the peripheral T cells that had undergone clonal expansion.

Only in-frame clones appear in the TCRdb table, and some are missing; sequencing was by immunoSEQ multiplex PCR. The sample yields approximately 92,000 clones, approximately 93% seen once. This CDR3 contains 15 residues. Germline CDR1 is KGHSH and CDR2 is LQKENI. The germline V and J ends were trimmed by 3 bases and 6 bases, with 14 bases remaining between them. The TCR comes from an adult with an advanced solid tumor such as melanoma, head and neck, liver or kidney cancer. Sequenced here: CD4+ or CD8+ T cells sorted from blood, sampled in a trial of the OX40 agonist ivuxolimab. This chain uses TRBV18 with TRBJ1-4, with a weak D call TRBD1 (6 bases). The CDR3 protein is CASSPYGGWDEKLFF. In nucleotides, the CDR3 is TGTGCCAGCTCACCGTACGGGGGCTGGGATGAAAAACTGTTTTTT.